Detailed here is one T cell receptor (beta chain). These data belong to a study of OX40 agonist ivuxolimab in advanced cancers. The CDR3 runs to 13 residues. The V gene lost 1 base and the J gene lost 3 bases, with 6 bases spanning the gap. CDR1 PRHDT and CDR2 FYEKMQ come from the germline V gene (reference sequence). Some clones are missing from TCRdb's copy, which holds only in-frame ones; the method was immunoSEQ multiplex PCR. The table lists some 99,000 clones, approximately 95% of them singletons. Here the sequenced sample was CD4+ or CD8+ T cells sorted from blood, taken in a trial of the OX40 agonist ivuxolimab. The chain joins TRBV13 to TRBJ1-2; D is undetermined. The TCR was taken from an adult with an advanced solid tumor such as melanoma, head and neck, liver or kidney cancer. CDR3: CASSLAGDYGYTF. The CDR3 bases are TGTGCCAGCAGCTTAGCAGGTGACTATGGCTACACCTTC. The whole variable domain, remainder taken from reference TRBV13 and TRBJ1-2, is AAGVIQSPRHLIKEKRETATLKCYPIPRHDTVYWYQQGPGQDPQFLISFYEKMQSDKGSIPDRFSAQQFSDYHSELNMSSLELGDSALYFCASSLAGDYGYTFGSGTRLTVV.